This T cell receptor beta chain was sequenced during a study of T cells in Graves' hyperthyroidism and ophthalmopathy. Study-level findings and limits: A 13 V-J model separated ophthalmopathy from stable hyperthyroidism.

Hyperthyroidism patients were newly diagnosed, had disease duration under 2 months, and were aged 18 to 65 years. With regard to this clonotype: Its target is unknown. A junction boundary mismatches the germline segment, possibly from a read error.

Using RNA transcripts as the source, TCR beta CDR3 regions were amplified. The primer set for the first-round RT-PCR of the TCR CDR3 was HTBI. Using its own MiXCR run on the multiplex PCR reads, TCRdb lists one record per CDR3 protein. The sample gives some 760,000 distinct CDR3 sequences, less than 15% of which show up once; 10% is in the top ten. Sequences were obtained from blood. The sequence came from a woman aged 18-29 years with Graves' hyperthyroidism.

The CDR3 DNA is TGCACCAGCAGACTTCCGGGGGGGAATGAGCAGTTCTTC. The encoded protein is CTSRLPGGNEQFF. This chain connects TRBV5-1 to TRBJ2-1, with TRBD2 identical over 8 bases. The CDR3 covers 13 residues. Germline lookup yields CDR1 SGHRS and CDR2 YFSETQ.